The source of this TCR beta chain is a study of T cells in Graves' hyperthyroidism and ophthalmopathy. CDR3 length: 16 residues. V trimming: 3 bases; J trimming: 3 bases; junction bases outside the gene matches: 6. Germline V lookup: CDR1 SGHNT, CDR2 YYREEE (reference sequence). This clonotype appeared a few times. Its cognate antigen is unknown. The TCR beta CDR3 regions underwent amplification using RNA transcripts as the source. Initially, a first-round RT-PCR of the TCR CDR3 employed the HTBI primer set. TCRdb independently ran MiXCR on the multiplex PCR reads; one entry per CDR3 protein. The sample includes 300,000 to 450,000 distinct CDR3 sequences, roughly 14% of them seen just once. Study-wide results and limits: Model output signaled ophthalmopathy a median approximately 6.2 months ahead of onset. Among clonotypes expanded in thyroid above 0.001, most were also found in blood.

Clinical symptoms, serum thyroxine, TRAb, thyroid ultrasound and orbital computed tomography informed diagnoses. The sequenced sample consisted of blood. V is TRBV5-4 and J is TRBJ2-5, with TRBD2 matching 12 bases. The source is a woman aged 60-75 years with Graves' hyperthyroidism. CDR3 protein: CASSSRTSGAKETQYF. The CDR3 DNA sequence: TGTGCCAGCAGCTCCCGGACTAGCGGGGCTAAAGAGACCCAGTACTTC.